These 19 T cell receptor beta chains share one sample of origin, sequenced in a study of T cell responses to AZD1222 COVID-19 vaccine. Only in-frame clones appear in the TCRdb table, and some are missing; sequencing was by immunoSEQ multiplex PCR. The table lists 40,000 or so clones, approximately 88% of them singletons, with 15% to 20% in the top ten. Sequencing was performed on peripheral blood, taken 28 days after the second AZD1222 dose. These receptor sequences come from an adult who received the AZD1222 COVID-19 vaccine.

The V and J genes are TRBV7-3 and TRBJ1-1; D remains unclear. This CDR3 has 13 amino acids. V was cut by 5 bases and J by 1 base, with 8 bases left in between. Germline values: CDR1 SGHTA, CDR2 FQGTGA. As DNA, the CDR3 is TGTGCCAGCAGCCCCCAGCCGAACACTGAAGCTTTCTTT. Translated: CASSPQPNTEAFF.

J is TRBJ2-5 and V is TRBV27, with D unresolved. The CDR3 has 14 residues. The germline V gene encodes CDR1 MNHEY and CDR2 SMNVEV (reference sequence). The V end lost 5 bases, the J end lost 1 base, and 11 bases lay between the germline ends. Here the CDR3 DNA reads TGTGCCAGCAGTGCCTTAGCCTCCCAAGAGACCCAGTACTTC. Translation gives CASSALASQETQYF.

The rearrangement joins TRBV5-1 to TRBJ2-2, with a tentative D call TRBD1 (6 bases). The CDR3 totals 15 residues. The V gene lost 4 bases and the J gene lost 7 bases, with 17 bases spanning the gap. The V gene's germline CDR1 is SGHRS and CDR2 YFSETQ. In nucleotides, the CDR3 is TGCGCCAGCAGCGGTACAGGGAAGGTTAACGGGGAGCTGTTTTTT. Translated, it gives CASSGTGKVNGELFF.

The gene calls are TRBV28 and TRBJ1-2; TRBD1 matches at 10 bases. V dropped 6 bases and J dropped 4; count of bases not matched to a gene: 11. The germline V gene has CDR1 MDHEN and CDR2 SYDVKM. The CDR3 sequence is 16 residues long. CDR3 DNA sequence: TGTGCCAGCAGCCTTACGCTAGGGACAGGGGCCTATGGCTACACCTTC. Its translation is CASSLTLGTGAYGYTF.

The rearrangement joins TRBV5-1 to TRBJ1-3, with D possibly TRBD1 on 6 matching bases. Per the germline V gene, CDR1 is SGHRS and CDR2 is YFSETQ. This CDR3 is built from 17 residues. Trimming took 3 bases from V and 0 from J, leaving 16 bases between them. CDR3 protein: CASSWGDRTASGNTIYF. DNA for the CDR3: TGCGCCAGCAGCTGGGGGGATAGGACAGCCTCTGGAAACACCATATATTTT.

This clone was seen more than once but under ten times. The chain combines TRBV6-5 with TRBJ1-5; TRBD1 matches at 7 bases. Germline-derived CDR1 and CDR2 are MNHEY and SVGAGI. V lost 6 bases, J lost 3 bases, and 8 bases stayed unmatched. CDR3 length: 15 amino acids. The CDR3 reads CASSLRQGANQPQHF. DNA for the CDR3: TGTGCCAGCAGCCTTAGACAGGGCGCCAATCAGCCCCAGCATTTT.

This clone has only one observation. The chain uses TRBV3-1 (or the pseudogene TRBV3-2) and TRBJ1-2; 8 nucleotides agree with TRBD1. The CDR3 is 12 residues long. Germline V gene data show CDR1 as LGHDT and CDR2 as YNNKEL (reference sequence). The junction had 2 bases not matched to a gene; V was cut back by 3 bases and J by 8 bases. CDR3 in amino acids: CASSHTGGGYTF. As DNA, the CDR3 is TGTGCCAGCAGCCACACAGGGGGAGGCTACACCTTC.

The chain carries TRBV18 and TRBJ1-1, with D hard to call. The length of the CDR3 is 16 residues. Germline CDR1 KGHSH, CDR2 LQKENI. V was shortened by 2 bases and J by 11 bases, with 24 bases between the two germline ends. The CDR3 loop reads CASSPNTITIGGNAFF. DNA for the CDR3: TGTGCCAGCTCACCAAACACGATCACTATAGGAGGGAACGCTTTCTTT.

The rearrangement uses TRBV12-3 or TRBV12-4 and TRBJ2-7, with no clear D. This CDR3 has 13 amino acids. V dropped 7 bases and J dropped 3 bases, with 13 bases sitting between them. The CDR3 is CASKADNHYEQYF. DNA for the CDR3: TGTGCCAGCAAGGCTGACAACCACTACGAGCAGTACTTC.

The rearrangement joins TRBV7-2 to TRBJ1-5; D unclear. Trimming took off 3 bases at V and 4 bases at J, with 10 bases between the two ends. The CDR3 is made up of 14 amino acids. In germline, CDR1 is SGHTA, CDR2 FQGNSA. The CDR3: CASSFSTLNQPQHF. The CDR3 coding sequence is TGTGCCAGCAGCTTCTCGACCTTGAATCAGCCCCAGCATTTT.

This sequence joins TRBV18 and TRBJ2-3, with TRBD2 matching over 13 bases. The J segment lost 3 bases and the V segment lost 0 bases, leaving 6 bases of the junction unmatched. The CDR3 sequence is 18 residues long. Germline CDR1 is KGHSH and CDR2 is LQKENI. The CDR3 sequence is CASSPPLTSGGETDTQYF. In DNA, the CDR3 is TGTGCCAGCTCACCACCGTTAACTAGCGGGGGGGAAACAGATACGCAGTATTTT.

CDR3 DNA sequence: TGTGCCAGCAGTTTAAAACAGGGGAACACCGGGGAGCTGTTTTTT. Protein: CASSLKQGNTGELFF. This chain connects TRBV27 to TRBJ2-2; maybe TRBD1 (6 bases). The CDR3 has 15 residues. Germline-derived CDR1 and CDR2 are MNHEY and SMNVEV (reference sequence). The V end lost 2 bases, the J end lost 1 base, and 8 bases lay between the germline ends.

The chain employs TRBV9 and TRBJ1-1; possible D gene TRBD1, 6 bases. Germline V gives CDR1 SGDLS, CDR2 YYNGEE. The CDR3 length is 13 residues. Between the trimmed V and J ends, which lost 2 bases and 5 bases, there was a span of 10 bases. The CDR3 bases are TGTGCCAGCAGCGTCACAGGGAATACTGAAGCTTTCTTT. This sequence encodes CASSVTGNTEAFF.

V gene TRBV10-2 combines with J gene TRBJ1-5, with 9 positions matching TRBD1. The CDR3 has 16 amino acids. The germline gives CDR1 WSHSY, CDR2 SAAADI. V lost 7 bases, J lost 4 bases, and 11 bases stayed unmatched. In DNA, the CDR3 is TGCGCCAGCACTGATCCGGTTGGACAGGGGAATCAGCCCCAGCATTTT. Translating it yields CASTDPVGQGNQPQHF.

The V gene is TRBV5-1, the J gene TRBJ1-1; the D gene is possibly TRBD1 (6 bases). The ends were cut back, 3 bases at V and 1 base at J, with 10 bases in the middle. The CDR3 runs 14 residues. CDR1 is SGHRS, CDR2 YFSETQ, per germline. The CDR3 spells CASSWQQGNTEAFF. The CDR3 DNA sequence: TGCGCCAGCAGCTGGCAACAGGGGAACACTGAAGCTTTCTTT. Full variable domain (remainder filled in from reference TRBV5-1 and TRBJ1-1): KAGVTQTPRYLIKTRGQQVTLSCSPISGHRSVSWYQQTPGQGLQFLFEYFSETQRNKGNFPGRFSGRQFSNSRSEMNVSTLELGDSALYLCASSWQQGNTEAFFGQGTRLTVV.

The chain links TRBV29-1 to TRBJ1-3, with TRBD1 matching 7 bases. This CDR3 is built from 12 residues. Germline V gene lookup returns CDR1 SQVTM and CDR2 ANQGSEA. Trimming removed 7 bases from V and 3 bases from J; junction bases left unmatched: 3. CDR3 nucleotides: TGCAGCGCAGGGACAGATGGAAACACCATATATTTT. This encodes CSAGTDGNTIYF.

The CDR3 spells CSASQQGWGNEKLFF. CDR3 DNA: TGCAGTGCTAGTCAACAGGGGTGGGGTAATGAAAAACTGTTTTTT. The chain recombines TRBV20-1 with TRBJ1-4, with TRBD1 matching 7 bases. CDR1 and CDR2 from the germline V gene are DFQATT and SNEGSKA (reference sequence). The CDR3 length is 15 residues. Trimming cost V 3 bases and J 4 bases; bases outside gene matches: 8.

The gene calls are TRBV6-2 or TRBV6-3 and TRBJ1-2; unclear D gene. Per germline, CDR1 MNHEY and CDR2 SVGEGT. V was trimmed by 0 bases and J by 8 bases, leaving 10 bases between them. The CDR3 has 13 residues. The CDR3 loop reads CASSYSTTGGYTF. DNA of the CDR3: TGTGCCAGCAGTTACTCGACGACCGGCGGCTACACCTTC.

The chain is built from TRBV7-8 and TRBJ1-6; D ambiguous. Germline CDR1 is SGHVS and CDR2 is FQNEAQ. The CDR3 sequence is 15 residues long. The V gene lost 0 bases and the J gene lost 3 bases, with 6 bases spanning the gap. CDR3 amino acids: CASSLAAGYNSPLHF. CDR3 coding DNA: TGTGCCAGCAGCTTAGCGGCGGGCTATAATTCACCCCTCCACTTT.